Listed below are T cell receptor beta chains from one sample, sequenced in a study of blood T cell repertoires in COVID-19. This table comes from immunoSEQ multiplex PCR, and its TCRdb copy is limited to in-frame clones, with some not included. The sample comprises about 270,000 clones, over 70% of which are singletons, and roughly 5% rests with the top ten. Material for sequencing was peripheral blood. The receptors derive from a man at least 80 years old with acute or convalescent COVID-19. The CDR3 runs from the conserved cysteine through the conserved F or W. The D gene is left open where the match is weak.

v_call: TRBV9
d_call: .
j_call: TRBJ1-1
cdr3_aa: CASSRFSGDTEAFF

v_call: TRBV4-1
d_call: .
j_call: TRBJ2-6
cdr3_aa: CASSQYLGAGANVLTF

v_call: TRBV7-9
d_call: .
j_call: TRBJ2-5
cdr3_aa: CASSLQGIQETQYF

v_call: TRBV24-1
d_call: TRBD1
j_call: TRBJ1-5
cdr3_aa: CATSDPGQGANQPQHF

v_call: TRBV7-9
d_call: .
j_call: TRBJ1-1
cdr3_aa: CASSLRGTEAFF

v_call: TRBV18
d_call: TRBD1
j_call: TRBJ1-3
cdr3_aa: CASSPGQGGSGNTIYF

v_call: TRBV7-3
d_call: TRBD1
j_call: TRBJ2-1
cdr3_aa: CASSPRTGHNEQFF

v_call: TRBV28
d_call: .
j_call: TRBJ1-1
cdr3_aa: CASSMPPGAGTEAFF

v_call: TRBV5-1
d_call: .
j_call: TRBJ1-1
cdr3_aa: CASSRDNQAFF

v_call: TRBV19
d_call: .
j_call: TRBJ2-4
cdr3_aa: CASSDGLAKNIQYF

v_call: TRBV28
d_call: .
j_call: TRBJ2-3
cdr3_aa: CASTRALGLTQYF

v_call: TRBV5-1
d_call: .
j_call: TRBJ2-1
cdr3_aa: CASSWSGYNEQFF